This TCR beta chain came from a study of post-analysis software for immune sequencing data. Study-wide findings and caveats: Patients had higher frequencies than controls of roughly five TRBV segments, including TRBV5-6, TRBV5-1 and TRBV20-1.

In regard to this clonotype: Its target is not known.

Germline V CDR1 and CDR2: SGHTA, FQGNSA. The CDR3 spans 14 residues. Trimming stripped 5 bases from V and 5 bases from J, with 15 bases between. The authors incorporated unique molecular identifiers into the TCR beta cDNA libraries. Using its own MiXCR run on the PCR reads, TCRdb lists one record per CDR3 protein. The data show about 260,000 distinct CDR3 sequences, roughly a third seen once. The sequence derives from a girl aged 5-17 years with multiple sclerosis. The J gene is TRBJ2-5, the V gene TRBV7-2; D may be TRBD1 or TRBD2 (5 bases each). Sequenced input: blood. CDR3 coding DNA: TGTGCCAGCAGCCCCGGGACCCCTTTCGAGACCCAGTACTTC. The encoded protein is CASSPGTPFETQYF.